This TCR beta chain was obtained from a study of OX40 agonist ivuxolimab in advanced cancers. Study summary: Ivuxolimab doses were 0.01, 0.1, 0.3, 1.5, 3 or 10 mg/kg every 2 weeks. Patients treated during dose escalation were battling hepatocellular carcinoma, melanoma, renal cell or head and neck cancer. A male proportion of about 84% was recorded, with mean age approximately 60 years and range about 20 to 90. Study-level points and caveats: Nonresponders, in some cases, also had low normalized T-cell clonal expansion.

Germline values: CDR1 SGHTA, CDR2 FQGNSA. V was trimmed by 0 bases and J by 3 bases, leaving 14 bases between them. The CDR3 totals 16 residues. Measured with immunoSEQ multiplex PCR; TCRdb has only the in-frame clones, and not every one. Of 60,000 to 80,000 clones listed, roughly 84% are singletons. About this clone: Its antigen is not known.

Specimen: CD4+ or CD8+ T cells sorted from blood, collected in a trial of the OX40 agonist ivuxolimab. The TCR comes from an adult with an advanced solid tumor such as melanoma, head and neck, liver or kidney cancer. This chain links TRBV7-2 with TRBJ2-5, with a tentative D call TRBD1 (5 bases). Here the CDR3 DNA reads TGTGCCAGCAGCTTAGCAACGAGACAGCCCAAAGAGACCCAGTACTTC. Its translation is CASSLATRQPKETQYF.